One T cell receptor beta chain is described in this entry. This record comes from a study of preoperative IRX-2 immunotherapy in early breast cancer. The CDR3 contains 14 residues. Germline CDR1 reads KGHSH; CDR2 reads LQKENI. V dropped 5 bases and J dropped 4; count of bases not matched to a gene: 5. Treatment meaning: preoperative locoregional IRX-2 cytokine immunotherapy. TCRdb's copy holds only in-frame clones and misses some; the assay was immunoSEQ multiplex PCR. The table lists approximately 26,000 clones, about 75% of them singletons. The specimen was lymph node tissue, collected after IRX-2 immunotherapy. The J gene is TRBJ2-5, the V gene TRBV18; the match to TRBD1 covers 9 bases. The clonotype originates from a human donor with breast cancer. The DNA for the CDR3 is TGTGCCAGCTCATCCTACAGGGGGCGAGAGACCCAGTACTTC. Its protein product is CASSSYRGRETQYF.